Listed below are T cell receptor beta chains from one sample, sequenced in a study of blood T cell repertoires in COVID-19. This table comes from immunoSEQ multiplex PCR, and its TCRdb copy is limited to in-frame clones, with some not included. Here the sample spans around 500,000 clones, roughly 90% being singletons. Sequenced material: PBMCs or T cells enriched from blood (not recorded which). The receptors were sampled from a woman between 35 and 50 years old who had recovered from COVID-19. The CDR3 runs from the conserved cysteine through the conserved F or W. D genes are given only for firm matches. Rows give clone size only sometimes, using once, few, many, or a class for an expanded clone.

v_call: TRBV7-9
d_call: .
j_call: TRBJ2-5
cdr3_length: 14
clone_size: .
cdr3_aa: CASTIIQGWETQYF
cdr3_nt: TGTGCCAGCACCATAATTCAGGGTTGGGAGACCCAGTACTTC

v_call: TRBV15
d_call: .
j_call: TRBJ2-5
cdr3_length: 15
clone_size: .
cdr3_aa: CATSRDQAGQETQYF
cdr3_nt: TGTGCCACCAGCAGAGATCAGGCGGGCCAAGAGACCCAGTACTTC

v_call: TRBV6-5
d_call: TRBD1
j_call: TRBJ1-2
cdr3_length: 13
clone_size: .
cdr3_aa: CASSWGQDYGYTF
cdr3_nt: TGTGCCAGCAGTTGGGGACAGGACTATGGCTACACCTTC

v_call: TRBV18
d_call: .
j_call: TRBJ2-1
cdr3_length: 16
clone_size: .
cdr3_aa: CASSPPISVSYNEQFF
cdr3_nt: TGTGCCAGCTCACCACCGATTAGTGTCTCCTACAATGAGCAGTTCTTC

v_call: TRBV5-4
d_call: TRBD2
j_call: TRBJ2-3
cdr3_length: 16
clone_size: once
cdr3_aa: CASSLGGRASTDTQYF
cdr3_nt: TGTGCCAGCAGCTTAGGCGGGAGGGCTAGCACAGATACGCAGTATTTT

v_call: TRBV4-3
d_call: .
j_call: TRBJ2-7
cdr3_length: 15
clone_size: .
cdr3_aa: CASSQDFPGVYEQYF
cdr3_nt: TGCGCCAGCAGCCAAGATTTTCCAGGGGTCTACGAGCAGTACTTC

v_call: TRBV27
d_call: .
j_call: TRBJ2-2
cdr3_length: 19
clone_size: .
cdr3_aa: CASSPRFSRQWKNTGELFF
cdr3_nt: TGTGCCAGCAGTCCCCGTTTCTCGCGACAGTGGAAAAACACCGGGGAGCTGTTTTTT

v_call: TRBV7-2
d_call: TRBD2
j_call: TRBJ2-1
cdr3_length: 15
clone_size: .
cdr3_aa: CASSPRAGVYNEQFF
cdr3_nt: TGTGCCAGCAGCCCAAGAGCGGGGGTCTACAATGAGCAGTTCTTC

v_call: TRBV2
d_call: TRBD2
j_call: TRBJ2-7
cdr3_length: 15
clone_size: .
cdr3_aa: CASSPGEGRHYEQYF
cdr3_nt: TGTGCCAGCAGTCCGGGGGAGGGCCGACACTACGAGCAGTACTTC

v_call: TRBV25-1
d_call: .
j_call: TRBJ1-1
cdr3_length: 15
clone_size: .
cdr3_aa: CASSPRTDLNTEAFF
cdr3_nt: TGTGCCAGCAGTCCCCGGACAGATTTGAACACTGAAGCTTTCTTT

v_call: TRBV3-1/TRBV3-2
d_call: .
j_call: TRBJ2-2
cdr3_length: 14
clone_size: .
cdr3_aa: CASRTTGNTGELFF
cdr3_nt: TGTGCCAGCAGAACGACAGGGAACACCGGGGAGCTGTTTTTT

v_call: TRBV12-3/TRBV12-4
d_call: .
j_call: TRBJ2-7
cdr3_length: 13
clone_size: .
cdr3_aa: CASRDTNSYEQYF
cdr3_nt: TGTGCCAGCAGGGACACGAACTCCTACGAGCAGTACTTC

v_call: TRBV9
d_call: TRBD2
j_call: TRBJ2-3
cdr3_length: 16
clone_size: .
cdr3_aa: CASSAGWASGIETQYF
cdr3_nt: TGTGCCAGCAGCGCGGGGTGGGCTAGCGGGATTGAAACGCAGTATTTT

v_call: TRBV7-2
d_call: TRBD2
j_call: TRBJ2-5
cdr3_length: 16
clone_size: .
cdr3_aa: CASSLAGSGSRETQYF
cdr3_nt: TGTGCCAGCAGCTTAGCGGGGAGCGGGAGTAGAGAGACCCAGTACTTC

v_call: TRBV7-2
d_call: .
j_call: TRBJ2-1
cdr3_length: 13
clone_size: .
cdr3_aa: CASSLGQYNEQFF
cdr3_nt: TGTGCCAGCAGCTTAGGGCAGTACAATGAGCAGTTCTTC

v_call: TRBV7-9
d_call: .
j_call: TRBJ1-2
cdr3_length: 14
clone_size: .
cdr3_aa: CASSSMGGGAGYTF
cdr3_nt: TGTGCCAGCAGCAGCATGGGTGGGGGGGCTGGCTACACCTTC

v_call: TRBV5-1
d_call: .
j_call: TRBJ1-2
cdr3_length: 14
clone_size: .
cdr3_aa: CASSLTAGSYGYTF
cdr3_nt: TGCGCCAGCAGCTTGACGGCAGGGTCATATGGCTACACCTTC

v_call: TRBV5-4
d_call: .
j_call: TRBJ2-7
cdr3_length: 17
clone_size: .
cdr3_aa: CASSLGPPTSPGYEQYF
cdr3_nt: TGTGCCAGCAGCTTGGGTCCCCCTACTAGTCCGGGCTACGAGCAGTACTTC

v_call: TRBV5-5
d_call: .
j_call: TRBJ1-2
cdr3_length: 15
clone_size: .
cdr3_aa: CASSFSGAQGYGYTF
cdr3_nt: TGTGCCAGCAGCTTTAGTGGGGCGCAGGGCTATGGCTACACCTTC

v_call: TRBV3-1/TRBV3-2
d_call: .
j_call: TRBJ1-6
cdr3_length: 13
clone_size: .
cdr3_aa: CASSDQGNSPLHF
cdr3_nt: TGTGCCAGCAGCGACCAGGGGAATTCACCCCTCCACTTT

v_call: TRBV5-8
d_call: .
j_call: TRBJ1-4
cdr3_length: 15
clone_size: .
cdr3_aa: CASSLNQGMAEKLFF
cdr3_nt: TGTGCCAGCAGCTTGAATCAGGGAATGGCCGAAAAACTGTTTTTT

v_call: TRBV24-1
d_call: TRBD1
j_call: TRBJ1-2
cdr3_length: 12
clone_size: few
cdr3_aa: CATRQGALGYTF
cdr3_nt: TGTGCCACCAGACAGGGGGCGCTTGGCTACACCTTC

v_call: TRBV6-5
d_call: .
j_call: TRBJ1-4
cdr3_length: 14
clone_size: .
cdr3_aa: CASSYQGLAEKLFF
cdr3_nt: TGTGCCAGCAGTTACCAGGGGCTGGCTGAAAAACTGTTTTTT

v_call: TRBV5-4
d_call: .
j_call: TRBJ2-7
cdr3_length: 14
clone_size: few
cdr3_aa: CASSGTTEIYEQYF
cdr3_nt: TGTGCCAGCAGCGGCACGACGGAGATCTACGAGCAGTACTTC

v_call: TRBV6-5
d_call: .
j_call: TRBJ2-5
cdr3_length: 13
clone_size: .
cdr3_aa: CASTTWTEETQYF
cdr3_nt: TGTGCCAGCACAACCTGGACAGAAGAGACCCAGTACTTC

v_call: TRBV7-2
d_call: .
j_call: TRBJ1-3
cdr3_length: 14
clone_size: .
cdr3_aa: CASSPQASGNTIYF
cdr3_nt: TGTGCCAGCAGCCCTCAGGCCTCTGGAAACACCATATATTTT

v_call: TRBV24-1
d_call: TRBD1
j_call: TRBJ2-1
cdr3_length: 15
clone_size: once
cdr3_aa: CATSDGRQGDHEQFF
cdr3_nt: TGTGCCACCAGTGATGGGAGACAGGGTGACCATGAGCAGTTCTTC

v_call: TRBV12-5
d_call: TRBD1
j_call: TRBJ1-4
cdr3_length: 14
clone_size: few
cdr3_aa: CASGSGQNTEKLFF
cdr3_nt: TGTGCTAGTGGCTCGGGACAGAACACTGAAAAACTGTTTTTT

v_call: TRBV29-1
d_call: TRBD1
j_call: TRBJ2-5
cdr3_length: 13
clone_size: .
cdr3_aa: CSVSVGQGETQYF
cdr3_nt: TGCAGCGTAAGCGTAGGACAGGGAGAGACCCAGTACTTC

v_call: TRBV5-4
d_call: TRBD1
j_call: TRBJ2-7
cdr3_length: 15
clone_size: .
cdr3_aa: CASSITGTAYYEQYF
cdr3_nt: TGTGCCAGCAGCATAACCGGGACAGCTTACTACGAGCAGTACTTC

v_call: TRBV27
d_call: .
j_call: TRBJ1-6
cdr3_length: 11
clone_size: few
cdr3_aa: CASSSTGPLHF
cdr3_nt: TGTGCCAGCAGTTCAACGGGACCCCTCCACTTT

v_call: TRBV6-5
d_call: TRBD1
j_call: TRBJ1-2
cdr3_length: 15
clone_size: .
cdr3_aa: CASSYSDRGHLGYTF
cdr3_nt: TGTGCCAGCAGTTACTCGGACAGGGGGCATCTCGGCTACACCTTC

v_call: TRBV25-1
d_call: .
j_call: TRBJ2-7
cdr3_length: 11
clone_size: .
cdr3_aa: CASSEYNEQYF
cdr3_nt: TGTGCCAGCAGTGAATATAACGAGCAGTACTTC

v_call: TRBV7-2
d_call: TRBD1
j_call: TRBJ2-4
cdr3_length: 15
clone_size: .
cdr3_aa: CASSVSGGRGNIQYF
cdr3_nt: TGTGCCAGCAGCGTCTCAGGGGGCCGGGGAAACATTCAGTACTTC

v_call: TRBV5-8
d_call: .
j_call: TRBJ2-7
cdr3_length: 15
clone_size: .
cdr3_aa: CASSGSGFASYEQYF
cdr3_nt: TGTGCCAGCAGCGGTAGCGGTTTTGCCTCCTACGAGCAGTACTTC

v_call: TRBV4-2
d_call: .
j_call: TRBJ2-7
cdr3_length: 13
clone_size: .
cdr3_aa: CASSYDRTYEQYF
cdr3_nt: TGTGCCAGCAGCTATGACAGGACCTACGAGCAGTACTTC

v_call: TRBV12-3/TRBV12-4
d_call: .
j_call: TRBJ1-1
cdr3_length: 13
clone_size: .
cdr3_aa: CASGEPGNTEAFF
cdr3_nt: TGTGCCAGCGGTGAACCGGGGAACACTGAAGCTTTCTTT

v_call: TRBV30
d_call: .
j_call: TRBJ1-1
cdr3_length: 14
clone_size: .
cdr3_aa: CAWSVPGRRAEAFF
cdr3_nt: TGTGCCTGGAGTGTACCCGGGAGGAGAGCTGAAGCTTTCTTT

v_call: TRBV7-2
d_call: TRBD2
j_call: TRBJ2-2
cdr3_length: 16
clone_size: .
cdr3_aa: CASSTPSGSYTGELFF
cdr3_nt: TGTGCCAGCAGCACCCCTAGCGGGAGCTATACCGGGGAGCTGTTTTTT